A selection of T cell receptor beta chains follows, all from one sample in a study of beta chain features in type 1 diabetes. Clones were sequenced by immunoSEQ multiplex PCR, and TCRdb holds only the in-frame ones, with some missing. Here the sample spans 430,000 or so clones, about 10% being singletons. The material sequenced was naive CD4+ T cells from blood. These receptors originate from a woman aged 18-29 years in good health. Each CDR3 is given with its conserved first and last residue. The order of the fields is V gene, J gene, clone size, D gene, CDR3 protein, CDR3 DNA. D genes are given only for firm matches. Where a row states a size, it is once, few, many or the class of an expanded clone; other rows omit it.

TRBV29-1,TRBJ1-2,-,TRBD1,CSVSQGAEGYGYTF,TGCAGCGTTTCACAGGGGGCGGAGGGCTATGGCTACACCTTC
TRBV29-1,TRBJ2-3,-,TRBD1,CSVASSRTGGGDTQYF,TGCAGCGTTGCAAGTTCTCGGACAGGGGGCGGAGATACGCAGTATTTT
TRBV5-1,TRBJ2-3,few,-,CASSLERTDTQYF,TGCGCCAGCAGCTTGGAGCGCACAGATACGCAGTATTTT
TRBV20-1,TRBJ1-1,few,-,CSGPGNTEAFF,TGCAGTGGGCCAGGAAACACTGAAGCTTTCTTT
TRBV29-1,TRBJ1-3,-,-,CSVEGTVGNTIYF,TGCAGCGTTGAAGGCACAGTGGGAAACACCATATATTTT
TRBV18,TRBJ1-6,-,-,CASSPSRGSPLHF,TGTGCCAGCTCACCATCCAGGGGTTCACCCCTCCACTTT
TRBV7-3,TRBJ1-1,few,-,CASSQGPNGEAFF,TGTGCCAGCAGCCAGGGTCCAAACGGTGAAGCTTTCTTT
TRBV7-2,TRBJ2-7,few,-,CASSLAGQTYEQYF,TGTGCCAGCAGCTTAGCAGGGCAGACCTACGAGCAGTACTTC
TRBV7-2,TRBJ1-1,-,-,CASSSKPTEAFF,TGTGCCAGCAGCTCCAAGCCCACTGAAGCTTTCTTT
TRBV18,TRBJ1-5,-,TRBD1,CASSSTGGNQPQHF,TGTGCCAGCTCATCTACAGGGGGCAATCAGCCCCAGCATTTT
TRBV5-1,TRBJ1-2,few,-,CASSRQTNYGYTF,TGCGCCAGCAGCAGGCAGACTAACTATGGCTACACCTTC
TRBV13,TRBJ2-1,few,-,CASSWVGEQFF,TGTGCCAGCAGCTGGGTGGGGGAGCAGTTCTTC
TRBV18,TRBJ2-5,-,-,CASSPRDGSGETQYF,TGTGCCAGCTCGCCGCGTGATGGCTCCGGGGAGACCCAGTACTTC
TRBV18,TRBJ1-2,-,TRBD1,CASSGQGYGYTF,TGTGCCAGCTCCGGACAGGGGTATGGCTACACCTTC
TRBV7-2,TRBJ2-3,few,-,CASSFTSTSSFTDTQYF,TGTGCCAGCAGCTTCACATCAACGAGCTCCTTCACAGATACGCAGTATTTT
TRBV4-2,TRBJ2-1,few,-,CASSQGLVVEQFF,TGTGCCAGCAGCCAGGGTTTAGTGGTCGAGCAGTTCTTC
TRBV5-1,TRBJ2-5,few,-,CASSIASVAQETQYF,TGCGCCAGCAGCATCGCGTCGGTAGCCCAAGAGACCCAGTACTTC